This TCR beta chain appears in the sequencing data of a study of blood T cell repertoires in COVID-19. About the study: COVID-19 samples from acute and convalescent phases originated in the United States, Italy and Spain. PBMCs, B-cell-depleted T cells, or T cells provided the cDNA or gDNA that made up the material.

The CDR3 is 15 residues long. With 6 bases clipped from V and 7 bases from J, the junction kept 8 bases outside the gene matches. Per germline, CDR1 MNHEY and CDR2 SMNVEV (reference sequence). The Seattle site enrolled patients during active infection and followed them longitudinally. Methods used by the authors: Amplified reference gene primers provided the basis for estimating nucleated cell counts. Here immunoSEQ multiplex PCR was the method, and the copy in TCRdb shows in-frame clones only, minus some. V and J calls and clone size come straight from that table; D and trimming were deduced from the DNA. The sample has over 250,000 clones, roughly nine tenths seen once.

What was sequenced was peripheral blood. The chain joins TRBV27 to TRBJ2-1; 11 nucleotides line up with TRBD2. This receptor was identified in a woman aged 25 to 39 with COVID-19, enrolled during active disease. CDR3: CASRLAGGGGNEQFF. The CDR3 DNA follows: TGTGCCAGCAGATTAGCGGGAGGGGGTGGGAATGAGCAGTTCTTC.